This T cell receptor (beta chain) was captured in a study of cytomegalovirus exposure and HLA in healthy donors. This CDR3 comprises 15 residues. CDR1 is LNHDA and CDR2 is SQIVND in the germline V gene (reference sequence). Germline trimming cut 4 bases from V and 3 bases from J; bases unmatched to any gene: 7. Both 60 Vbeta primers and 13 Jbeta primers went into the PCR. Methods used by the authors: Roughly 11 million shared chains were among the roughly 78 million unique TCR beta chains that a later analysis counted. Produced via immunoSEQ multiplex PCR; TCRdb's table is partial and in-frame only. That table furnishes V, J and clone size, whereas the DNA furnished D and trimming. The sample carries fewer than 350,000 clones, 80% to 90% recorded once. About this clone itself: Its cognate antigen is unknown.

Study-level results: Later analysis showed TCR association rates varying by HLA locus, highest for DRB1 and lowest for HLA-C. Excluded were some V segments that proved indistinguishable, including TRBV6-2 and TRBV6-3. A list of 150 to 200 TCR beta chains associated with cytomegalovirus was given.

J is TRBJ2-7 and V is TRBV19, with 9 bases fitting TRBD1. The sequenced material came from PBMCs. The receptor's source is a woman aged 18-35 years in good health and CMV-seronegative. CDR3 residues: CASSTQQGALYEQYF. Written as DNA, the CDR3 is TGTGCCAGTAGTACCCAACAGGGGGCCCTCTACGAGCAGTACTTC.